A single sample is the source of the 19 T cell receptor beta chains below, sequenced in a study of TIL therapy for anti-PD-1-resistant metastatic lung cancer. The time point here: pre-treatment sample, taken before nivolumab and TIL therapy. Most excised metastases sampled were pleural nodules or supraclavicular lymph nodes. This was the immunoSEQ v3 assay. Profiling relied on immunoSEQ multiplex PCR, and the TCRdb table lists in-frame clones only, not all of them. Of 45,000 to 60,000 clones detected, 71% appear once; the ten largest clones hold 5.6%. The starting material was tumor tissue, obtained at baseline. Receptors were obtained from a person between 30 and 79 years old with non-small cell lung cancer.

A few counts support this clone. The chain is built from TRBV19 and TRBJ2-7; D may be TRBD1 (6 bases). Trimming took 3 bases from V and 1 from J, leaving 13 bases between them. Germline V CDR1 and CDR2: LNHDA, SQIVND (reference sequence). This CDR3 region has 15 residues. The CDR3 reads CASSIVQGSSYEQYF. The CDR3 DNA reads as TGTGCCAGTAGTATTGTGCAGGGGAGTTCCTACGAGCAGTACTTC. The variable domain in full, completed from reference TRBV19 and TRBJ2-7, reads DGGITQSPKYLFRKEGQNVTLSCEQNLNHDAMYWYRQDPGQGLRLIYYSQIVNDFQKGDIAEGYSVSREKKESFPLTVTSAQKNPTAFYLCASSIVQGSSYEQYFGPGTRLTVT.

The chain couples TRBV5-1 to TRBJ2-5; 14 bases line up with TRBD2. Germline V gene lookup returns CDR1 SGHRS and CDR2 YFSETQ. This CDR3 has 16 residues. The ends lost 4 bases at V and 4 bases at J; junction bases unmatched: 6. Here the CDR3 reads CASSPGLAGGIETQYF. The CDR3 DNA sequence: TGCGCCAGCAGCCCCGGACTAGCGGGAGGAATAGAGACCCAGTACTTC.

The V gene is TRBV19, the J gene TRBJ2-7; 10 bases are shared with TRBD2. CDR1 and CDR2 from the germline V gene are LNHDA and SQIVND (reference sequence). The length of the CDR3 is 14 residues. V shed 5 bases, J shed 0 bases, and the junction held 1 base outside the gene matches. The CDR3 sequence: CASSLAGGSYEQYF. Written as DNA, the CDR3 is TGTGCCAGTAGTTTAGCGGGAGGCTCCTACGAGCAGTACTTC.

J is TRBJ2-1 and V is TRBV20-1; no firm D call. The germline gives CDR1 DFQATT, CDR2 SNEGSKA (reference sequence). CDR3 length: 11 residues. The germline V and J ends were trimmed by 5 bases and 4 bases, with 6 bases remaining between them. CDR3 nucleotides: TGCAGTGCTGCCGAATACAATGAGCAGTTCTTC. Encoded protein: CSAAEYNEQFF.

This clone was seen only a few times. This chain joins TRBV6-5 and TRBJ1-2; D might be TRBD1 (6 bases). There are 14 residues in the CDR3. Trimming took 1 base from V and 6 from J, leaving 12 bases between them. Germline V lookup: CDR1 MNHEY, CDR2 SVGAGI. CDR3 DNA sequence: TGTGCCAGCAGTTACTTGGCCGGGGGCCATGGCTACACCTTC. This codes for CASSYLAGGHGYTF.

This rearrangement joins TRBV30 to TRBJ2-7; D remains unclear. Looked up from germline, CDR1 is GTSNPN and CDR2 is SVGIG (reference sequence). With 0 bases removed from V and 9 bases from J, the gap between germline ends came to 12 bases. The CDR3 is 12 amino acids. The CDR3 DNA reads as TGTGCCTGGAGTGTTCTGTCCGACCTGCAGTACTTC. This sequence encodes CAWSVLSDLQYF.

V usage is TRBV5-4 and J usage is TRBJ2-2; 8 bases agree with TRBD2. This CDR3 region has 17 residues. The ends lost 0 bases at V and 1 base at J; junction bases unmatched: 5. Looked up from germline, CDR1 is SGHNT and CDR2 is YYREEE (reference sequence). CDR3 protein: CASSLATAGGNTGELFF. The CDR3, as DNA: TGTGCCAGCAGCTTGGCGACGGCGGGGGGGAACACCGGGGAGCTGTTTTTT. Combining the CDR3 with reference TRBV5-4 and TRBJ2-2 gives the whole variable domain ETGVTQSPTHLIKTRGQQVTLRCSSQSGHNTVSWYQQALGQGPQFIFQYYREEENGRGNFPPRFSGLQFPNYSSELNVNALELDDSALYLCASSLATAGGNTGELFFGEGSRLTVL.

The rearrangement uses TRBV4-1 and TRBJ2-7; D assignment may be TRBD1 or TRBD2 (5 bases each). The V gene's germline CDR1 is MGHRA and CDR2 YSYEKL. This CDR3 has 16 amino acids. V lost 0 bases, J lost 4 bases, and 16 bases lay in between. The CDR3 sequence: CASSQERGAGGYEQYF. DNA of the CDR3: TGCGCCAGCAGCCAAGAACGAGGGGCCGGAGGATACGAGCAGTACTTC.

CDR3 nucleotide sequence: TGTGCCAGCAGTGCTAGCGGGAGGGCCCTCCTCGAGCAGTACTTC. This gives the protein CASSASGRALLEQYF. This chain joins TRBV28 and TRBJ2-7; 12 bases match TRBD2. The CDR3 extends over 15 amino acids. The germline V gene encodes CDR1 MDHEN and CDR2 SYDVKM. Germline trimming cut 5 bases from V and 6 bases from J; bases unmatched to any gene: 8.

The rearrangement uses TRBV13 and TRBJ2-1; TRBD2 might be the D (6 bases). Germline V gene lookup returns CDR1 PRHDT and CDR2 FYEKMQ (reference sequence). The V gene lost 3 bases and the J gene lost 7 bases, with 19 bases spanning the gap. The CDR3 totals 16 residues. The CDR3 coding sequence is TGTGCCAGCAGCTTTATGCTAGCGCCAACGGATAATGAGCAGTTCTTC. Translating it yields CASSFMLAPTDNEQFF.

V gene TRBV19 combines with J gene TRBJ1-2; D gene ambiguous. CDR1 LNHDA and CDR2 SQIVND come from the germline V gene (reference sequence). The CDR3 spans 11 residues. V was shortened by 10 bases and J by 2 bases, with 8 bases between the two germline ends. CDR3 nucleotides: TGTGCCATAGTAGGAAACTATGGCTACACCTTC. This encodes CAIVGNYGYTF. Drawing the rest from reference TRBV19 and TRBJ1-2, the complete variable domain is DGGITQSPKYLFRKEGQNVTLSCEQNLNHDAMYWYRQDPGQGLRLIYYSQIVNDFQKGDIAEGYSVSREKKESFPLTVTSAQKNPTAFYLCAIVGNYGYTFGSGTRLTVV.

V and J are TRBV30 and TRBJ1-2; TRBD1 might be the D (5 bases). The germline V gene encodes CDR1 GTSNPN and CDR2 SVGIG (reference sequence). The ends were cut back, 2 bases at V and 3 bases at J, with 13 bases in the middle. The CDR3 spans 14 residues. As DNA, the CDR3 is TGTGCCTGGAGTCCCCAGGGCCAATACTATGGCTACACCTTC. It is translated as CAWSPQGQYYGYTF.

The chain couples TRBV7-6 to TRBJ1-2; perhaps TRBD1 as D (5 bases). CDR3 length: 15 amino acids. Trimming cost V 2 bases and J 4 bases, with 14 bases left between them. In germline, CDR1 is SGHVS, CDR2 FNYEAQ. The CDR3: CASSLSSGGSYGYTF. CDR3 bases: TGTGCCAGCAGCTTATCTTCCGGGGGGTCCTATGGCTACACCTTC.

CDR3 loop: CASSPAGQGAGEQYF. The CDR3 region has the DNA TGCGCCAGCAGCCCCGCGGGACAGGGGGCCGGGGAGCAGTACTTC. The chain couples TRBV5-1 to TRBJ2-7; 12 positions agree with TRBD1. Germline-derived CDR1 and CDR2 are SGHRS and YFSETQ. The CDR3 spans 15 residues. Trimming at V came to 4 bases and at J to 7 bases, leaving 9 bases not matched to a gene.

This clone was seen only once. The gene calls are TRBV7-9 and TRBJ2-5; D not certain. CDR1 and CDR2 (germline): SEHNR, FQNEAQ (reference sequence). Between the trimmed V and J ends, which lost 5 bases and 4 bases, there was a span of 5 bases. The CDR3 contains 11 residues. The CDR3 loop is CASSTIETQYF. CDR3 sequence (DNA): TGTGCCAGCAGCACGATAGAGACCCAGTACTTC. The full variable domain, with the rest looked up from reference TRBV7-9 and TRBJ2-5, is DTGVSQNPRHKITKRGQNVTFRCDPISEHNRLYWYRQTLGQGPEFLTYFQNEAQLEKSRLLSDRFSAERPKGSFSTLEIQRTEQGDSAMYLCASSTIETQYFGPGTRLLVL.

V gene TRBV6-1 combines with J gene TRBJ1-2; D not certain. CDR1 is MNHNS and CDR2 is SASEGT in the germline V gene. Trimming took 2 bases from V and 4 from J, leaving 5 bases between them. The CDR3 extends over 12 amino acids. This chain's CDR3 is CASSENGYGYTF. The CDR3 nucleotides read TGTGCCAGCAGTGAAAACGGCTATGGCTACACCTTC.

This clone has a handful of counts. The chain joins TRBV7-8 to TRBJ2-3, with 7 bases fitting TRBD2. V lost 1 base, J lost 2 bases, and 9 bases stayed unmatched. Germline V gives CDR1 SGHVS, CDR2 FQNEAQ. The CDR3 sequence is 17 residues long. This CDR3 reads CASSLGILAGATDTQYF. CDR3 nucleotides: TGTGCCAGCAGCTTAGGGATATTAGCGGGCGCCACAGATACGCAGTATTTT.

This clone was picked up one time. The chain has TRBV30 and TRBJ2-1; 7 positions agree with TRBD1. This CDR3 has 14 residues. V was clipped by 6 bases and J by 5 bases; unmatched bases: 10. CDR1 is GTSNPN, CDR2 SVGIG, per germline (reference sequence). The CDR3 loop reads CACRDRAGDNEQFF. The CDR3 nucleotides are TGTGCCTGCCGAGACAGGGCAGGAGACAATGAGCAGTTCTTC.

The genes are TRBV5-1 and TRBJ2-1; a possible D gene is TRBD2 (6 bases). Trimming pared 4 bases from V and 4 bases from J, leaving 12 bases between. This CDR3 has 14 amino acids. Looked up from germline, CDR1 is SGHRS and CDR2 is YFSETQ. CDR3 DNA sequence: TGCGCCAGCAGCCCGGGAGAAGGGTACAATGAGCAGTTCTTC. This gives the protein CASSPGEGYNEQFF.